The present T cell receptor (beta chain) was sequenced within a study of CXCR4 blockade with PD-1 therapy in pancreatic cancer. Broader study findings: Sequencing covered TCRbeta chains only, not alpha chains.

Germline loops: CDR1 SGDLS, CDR2 YYNGEE. This CDR3 has 15 amino acids. V lost 2 bases, J lost 6 bases, and 8 bases stayed unmatched. About this clone: The antigen is undetermined.

Profiled with immunoSEQ multiplex PCR; TCRdb holds only in-frame clones, not every one. The sample lists about 7,400 clones; around 53% were seen once. The specimen sequenced was tumor tissue. V is TRBV9 and J is TRBJ2-3; 8 bases are a match to TRBD2. This receptor was obtained from a human donor with pancreatic ductal adenocarcinoma. CDR3 bases: TGTGCCAGCAGCGTGGCCAGCGGGAGCGCGGATACGCAGTATTTT. Translated: CASSVASGSADTQYF.